This note documents a single T cell receptor (beta chain) sequence. The V segment lost 3 bases and the J segment 3 bases; nucleotides outside the gene matches: 14. This CDR3 is 17 amino acids long. In germline, CDR1 is MGHRA, CDR2 YSYEKL. This specimen comes from a study of blood T cell repertoires in COVID-19. Across the whole study: T cells, B-cell-depleted T cells, or PBMCs provided the cDNA or gDNA that served as material.

In the original processing: Using reference gene primer amplification, nucleated cell counts were estimated. Here immunoSEQ multiplex PCR was the method, and the copy in TCRdb shows in-frame clones only, minus some. V and J calls and clone size come straight from that table; D and trimming were deduced from the DNA. The sample lists about 200,000 clones; around 75% were seen once. The rearrangement uses TRBV4-1 and TRBJ2-7; 7 bases align to TRBD1. The sequencing sample was made of peripheral blood. This TCR derives from a human donor in a cohort sampled during active COVID-19. The CDR3 here is CASSQATGPPLLYEQYF. The CDR3 nucleotides read TGCGCCAGCAGCCAGGCGACAGGGCCCCCCTTACTCTACGAGCAGTACTTC.